Below, 7 T cell receptor beta chains from the same sample are listed, as sequenced in a study of radiation and T cells in renal cell carcinoma. Time point here: blood 4 weeks post-SBRT, at nephrectomy. The treatment: 15 Gy SBRT to primary tumor, nephrectomy 4 weeks later. Using immunoSEQ multiplex PCR, the repertoire was profiled, and TCRdb retains in-frame clones only, with some absent. The table includes around 170,000 clones, around 89% detected once. The starting material was blood, obtained from a patient whose treatment included radiotherapy and nephrectomy. Receptor source: a woman aged 45-60 years with renal cell carcinoma.

The V gene is TRBV9, the J gene TRBJ2-3; unclear D gene. CDR3 length: 11 amino acids. Germline V gene sequence: CDR1 SGDLS, CDR2 YYNGEE. V lost 5 bases and J 1 base, leaving 2 bases between the germline ends. CDR3 bases: TGTGCCAGCAGTCGCACAGATACGCAGTATTTT. Translating it yields CASSRTDTQYF.

The chain is built from TRBV11-2 and TRBJ1-6; D remains ambiguous. CDR3 size: 16 residues. The V end lost 0 bases, the J end lost 9 bases, and 15 bases lay between the germline ends. CDR1 is SGHAT and CDR2 is FQNNGV in the germline V gene. Here the CDR3 DNA reads TGTGCCAGCAGCTTAGAAGGTCGGCAGGTTGTTTCACCCCTCCACTTT. Its protein product is CASSLEGRQVVSPLHF.

The rearrangement links TRBV4-1 to TRBJ1-1, with 8 bases fitting TRBD1. Germline loops: CDR1 MGHRA, CDR2 YSYEKL. The CDR3 runs 16 residues. The J segment lost 3 bases and the V segment lost 3 bases, leaving 9 bases of the junction unmatched. The DNA for the CDR3 is TGCGCCAGCAGCCAGGCCCACAGGGGGTTGGACACTGAAGCTTTCTTT. It specifies CASSQAHRGLDTEAFF.

This chain connects TRBV9 to TRBJ1-3; tentatively, D is TRBD1 (6 bases). Germline CDR1 and CDR2: SGDLS and YYNGEE. The V gene lost 3 bases and the J gene lost 4 bases, with 8 bases spanning the gap. This CDR3 comprises 13 residues. CDR3 in DNA: TGTGCCAGCAGCGAAACAGGGGGAAACACCATATATTTT. This encodes CASSETGGNTIYF.

The chain couples TRBV14 to TRBJ1-2; the D is unclear. Trimming removed 1 base at V and 2 bases at J, with 11 bases between. CDR3 length: 15 residues. Germline V gene data show CDR1 as SGHDN and CDR2 as FVKESK. The CDR3 nucleotides are TGTGCCAGCAGCCAAGGACCGGGCTTCAACTATGGCTACACCTTC. Its translation is CASSQGPGFNYGYTF. Together with reference TRBV14 and TRBJ1-2, the CDR3 gives the full variable domain: EAGVTQFPSHSVIEKGQTVTLRCDPISGHDNLYWYRRVMGKEIKFLLHFVKESKQDESGMPNNRFLAERTGGTYSTLKVQPAELEDSGVYFCASSQGPGFNYGYTFGSGTRLTVV.

V gene TRBV30 combines with J gene TRBJ2-7; D might be TRBD2 (6 bases). V shed 4 bases and J shed 2 bases, with 15 bases lying between them. This CDR3 spans 14 amino acids. Germline values: CDR1 GTSNPN, CDR2 SVGIG (reference sequence). DNA for the CDR3: TGTGCCTGGACTTTGGGACTGGCCCCCTACGAGCAGTACTTC. Residues: CAWTLGLAPYEQYF. Filled out from reference TRBV30 and TRBJ2-7, the complete variable domain reads SQTIHQWPATLVQPVGSPLSLECTVEGTSNPNLYWYRQAAGRGLQLLFYSVGIGQISSEVPQNLSASRPQDRQFILSSKKLLLSDSGFYLCAWTLGLAPYEQYFGPGTRLTVT.

This clone appeared a single time. The gene calls are TRBV6-4 and TRBJ1-1, with TRBD1 identical over 7 bases. CDR1 is MRHNA, CDR2 SNTAGT, per germline. This CDR3 contains 14 residues. J was trimmed by 3 bases and V by 6 bases; bases with no gene match: 7. CDR3 residues: CASRRQGYDTEAFF. CDR3 DNA: TGTGCCAGCAGAAGACAGGGTTATGACACTGAAGCTTTCTTT.